The source of this T cell receptor beta chain is a study of a mutant IDH1 vaccine in newly diagnosed glioma (dated by TCRdb to about 2021). For context, the study as a whole: Across visits V03 through V10, patients got a total of eight vaccinations, given in weeks 1, 3, 5, 7, 11, 15, 19 and 23. Vaccination began 4-6 weeks after radiotherapy alone, or alongside temozolomide cycles in the chemotherapy-containing groups. For exploratory analyses, longitudinal TCRB deep sequencing was carried out in under 30 treated patients wherever samples were available. Prior to enrollment, patients had been given standard therapy consisting of radiotherapy alone, temozolomide alone, or radiochemotherapy with temozolomide, with the combination given to most patients. Peripheral blood was drawn at six visits: V03 (baseline), V05, V07, V10, V12 and V13. Of the 32 patients who were treated, approximately 62% were male and around 40% were female, and the mean age was around 40 years.

The sample's time point label, in plain terms: week 11, during vaccination. Each vaccine dose, consisting of 300 ug of a 20-mer mutant IDH1 peptide in Montanide, was administered subcutaneously with topical imiquimod. The donors had newly diagnosed IDH1-mutant astrocytomas of WHO grade 3 or 4 that showed loss of nuclear ATRX. The samples were drawn from NOA16, a multicentre, single-arm, open-label phase I trial in Germany that tested a mutant IDH1 peptide vaccine in humans for the first time. Genomic DNA for TCRB sequencing was extracted from EDTA blood using the DNeasy Blood and Tissue Kit. Receptor libraries were prepared by the immunoSEQ multiplex PCR assay. The hsTCRB Kit was used according to the manufacturer's protocol to amplify rearranged TCR beta chain sequences. Sequencing of TCRB libraries was carried out on an Illumina MiSeq. In the source study's methods: Demultiplexing, trimming and gene mapping were performed with the kit vendor's proprietary platform. TCRdb carries this immuneACCESS record with in-frame sequences only. Its versions omit some clonotypes, under half of them owing to an unresolved V gene in the studies checked, with the rest unexplained. The DNA gave D and trimming, while V, J and clone size come from that table. The sample includes some 130,000 clones, with about four fifths observed a single time. 5.5% of the sample is in the top ten clones.

Broad study findings and their caveats: The authors stated that sample limitations prevented analyses of patient blood samples from being reproduced. Pseudoprogression seemed to be unrelated to changes in the top peripheral T cell clonotypes found by TCRB sequencing. PBMC samples for TCRB deep sequencing were selected based on availability. Across multiple MHC alleles, vaccine-induced immune responses were seen in just over 90% of patients.

V is cut back by 0 bases and J by 4 bases, with 5 bases in the junction unmatched. CDR1 and CDR2, looked up from the germline V gene, are MGHRA and YSYEKL. The CDR3 measures 15 amino acids from cysteine to phenylalanine. Of all the DNA, just the CDR3 is kept, 45 bases in frame from base 1. This clone was seen more than once but under ten times. Its cognate antigen has yet to be identified. No base-level quality is on record; no much larger clone is a single base apart. The starting material was PBMCs, obtained from a glioma patient whose treatment included an IDH1 peptide vaccine. The receptor was isolated from a man aged 40-49 years with glioma. The chain uses TRBV4-1 and TRBJ2-5; 7 middle bases align to TRBD1. The DNA reads as follows: TGCGCCAGCAGCCAAGAGCCGGGACAGACAGAGACCCAGTACTTC. This is translated as CASSQEPGQTETQYF.